Following are 20 T cell receptor beta chains from one sample sequenced in a study of cytomegalovirus exposure and HLA in healthy donors. It was with 60 Vbeta and 13 Jbeta primers that the PCR ran. The table came from immunoSEQ multiplex PCR; TCRdb's copy has only in-frame clones and leaves some out. This sample's table reports about 200,000 clones. Source material: PBMCs. Receptor source: a woman aged 25 to 39 in good health and CMV-seropositive.

CDR3 loop: CASSFRGSYDEQFF. The CDR3 DNA reads as TGTGCCAGCTCCTTCAGGGGGTCATACGATGAGCAGTTCTTC. V and J are TRBV6-5 and TRBJ2-1, with TRBD1 matching over 7 bases. In germline, CDR1 is MNHEY, CDR2 SVGAGI. CDR3 length equals 14 residues. The J segment lost 8 bases and the V segment lost 8 bases, leaving 12 bases of the junction unmatched.

The chain uses TRBV6-5 and TRBJ1-1; D ambiguous. The CDR3 length is 14 residues. Trimming removed 0 bases from V and 5 bases from J, with 10 bases in between. Looked up from germline, CDR1 is MNHEY and CDR2 is SVGAGI. CDR3 sequence reads: CASSYSPSRTEAFF. CDR3 bases: TGTGCCAGCAGTTACTCTCCATCGAGGACTGAAGCTTTCTTT.

This CDR3 is CASSNGGSLNEQFF. In DNA form, the CDR3 reads TGTGCCAGCAGTAACGGCGGGAGTCTTAATGAGCAGTTCTTC. The rearrangement joins TRBV27 to TRBJ2-1; 7 nucleotides agree with TRBD2. In germline, CDR1 is MNHEY, CDR2 SMNVEV (reference sequence). Unmatched junction bases numbered 8, after V lost 5 bases and J lost 7 bases. The CDR3 runs to 14 residues.

The J gene is TRBJ1-2, the V gene TRBV10-3; the D gene is possibly TRBD1 (6 bases). Trimming pared 2 bases from V and 5 bases from J, leaving 18 bases between. The CDR3 loop spans 16 amino acids. CDR1 and CDR2 from the germline V gene are ENHRY and SYGVKD. The CDR3 loop reads CAISEDRPRWMYGYTF. The CDR3 DNA reads as TGTGCCATCAGTGAGGACAGGCCCCGATGGATGTATGGCTACACCTTC.

V gene TRBV7-9 combines with J gene TRBJ1-2; no definite D call. V lost 0 bases to trimming and J lost 4 bases, with 9 bases between them. The germline CDR1 and CDR2 sequences are SEHNR and FQNEAQ (reference sequence). The CDR3 extends over 14 amino acids. As DNA, the CDR3 is TGTGCCAGCAGCTTAGCGGGCAGAAGCTATGGCTACACCTTC. It is translated as CASSLAGRSYGYTF.

On this clone itself: A junction boundary mismatches the germline segment, possibly from a read error. The chain joins TRBV5-1 to TRBJ2-7; no definite D call. The CDR3 has 13 residues. CDR1 is SGHRS, CDR2 YFSETQ, per germline. CDR3 nucleotides: TGCGTCAGCAAACAGCCTACGACCTACGAGCAGTACTTC. As protein: CVSKQPTTYEQYF.

V is TRBV19 and J is TRBJ1-2; 8 bases map to TRBD1. Germline CDR1 and CDR2: LNHDA and SQIVND (reference sequence). CDR3 size: 15 residues. The V segment lost 5 bases and the J segment 8 bases; nucleotides outside the gene matches: 13. CDR3 DNA sequence: TGTGCCAGTAGTCCCCGGGGACAGGAGATTCGGGGCTACACCTTC. Amino acids: CASSPRGQEIRGYTF. Using reference TRBV19 and TRBJ1-2 for the parts outside the CDR3, the full variable domain is DGGITQSPKYLFRKEGQNVTLSCEQNLNHDAMYWYRQDPGQGLRLIYYSQIVNDFQKGDIAEGYSVSREKKESFPLTVTSAQKNPTAFYLCASSPRGQEIRGYTFGSGTRLTVV.

J is TRBJ1-1 and V is TRBV7-2, with D unclear. Between the trimmed V and J ends, which lost 3 bases and 1 base, there was a span of 9 bases. Germline assignment: CDR1 SGHTA and CDR2 FQGNSA. The CDR3 is 14 residues long. The CDR3 DNA reads TGTGCCAGCAGCTTTACTGGTTCGAACACTGAAGCTTTCTTT. It is translated as CASSFTGSNTEAFF.

The chain couples TRBV19 to TRBJ2-7, with 8 bases aligning to TRBD2. The CDR3 has 12 amino acids. The V gene's germline CDR1 is LNHDA and CDR2 SQIVND (reference sequence). Unmatched junction bases numbered 2, after V lost 4 bases and J lost 6 bases. CDR3 DNA: TGTGCCAGTAGTAACGCGGGGGGCGAGCAGTACTTC. It specifies CASSNAGGEQYF.

The rearrangement joins TRBV4-1 to TRBJ2-1; the D gene is possibly TRBD1 (6 bases). Germline V lookup: CDR1 MGHRA, CDR2 YSYEKL. The CDR3 length is 19 residues. Trimming removed 11 bases from V and 8 bases from J, with 37 bases in between. The CDR3 loop is CASGVSVGKTWSVGDEQFF. The CDR3 DNA sequence: TGCGCCTCAGGGGTAAGCGTGGGAAAAACCTGGTCAGTTGGGGATGAGCAGTTCTTC.

This sequence joins TRBV2 and TRBJ1-6; 7 positions agree with TRBD1. CDR3 length: 15 amino acids. The J segment lost 0 bases and the V segment lost 6 bases, leaving 2 bases of the junction unmatched. Germline V lookup: CDR1 SNHLY, CDR2 FYNNEI. The CDR3 loop is CASRGQSSYNSPLHF. CDR3 bases: TGTGCCAGCAGGGGACAGAGCTCCTATAATTCACCCCTCCACTTT.

V is TRBV19 and J is TRBJ2-7; TRBD1 matches at 8 bases. V gave up 6 bases and J gave up 2 bases; unmatched junction bases: 9. This CDR3 has 15 amino acids. CDR1 LNHDA and CDR2 SQIVND come from the germline V gene (reference sequence). The CDR3 DNA sequence: TGTGCCAGTAGCGTGGGACAGGCTACAACCTACGAGCAGTACTTC. Its protein is CASSVGQATTYEQYF.

V usage is TRBV30 and J usage is TRBJ1-1, with 9 bases fitting TRBD1. The CDR3 is made up of 16 amino acids. Germline trimming cut 3 bases from V and 5 bases from J; bases unmatched to any gene: 13. Germline CDR1 reads GTSNPN; CDR2 reads SVGIG (reference sequence). The CDR3 protein is CAWRHSRTGVWTEAFF. CDR3 bases: TGTGCCTGGAGACATTCGAGGACAGGGGTTTGGACTGAAGCTTTCTTT.

On this clone itself: The junction departs from the called germline gene at one end, perhaps through a read error. The same CDR3 also results from other DNA sequences found in this sample. This chain uses TRBV10-1 with TRBJ2-1; TRBD2 aligns across 8 bases. The CDR3 is made up of 16 amino acids. Germline CDR1 is WNHNN and CDR2 is SYGVQD (reference sequence). In DNA, the CDR3 is TGCGCCAGTAGTGTACCCGGGGGGGATCCGCCCAATGAGCAGTTCTTC. This encodes CASSVPGGDPPNEQFF.

This chain joins TRBV7-2 and TRBJ2-1; D is possibly TRBD2 (7 bases). The germline gives CDR1 SGHTA, CDR2 FQGNSA. The germline V and J ends were trimmed by 5 bases and 4 bases, with 15 bases remaining between them. The CDR3 sequence is 15 residues long. CDR3 sequence (DNA): TGTGCCAGCAGCCCCTGGGGAGGGGGGTACAATGAGCAGTTCTTC. Its protein product is CASSPWGGGYNEQFF.

This sequence joins TRBV5-6 and TRBJ2-1; TRBD1 might be the D (6 bases). The V gene lost 2 bases and the J gene lost 1 base, with 10 bases spanning the gap. The CDR3 sequence is 15 residues long. Germline CDR1 and CDR2: SGHDT and YYEEEE. The CDR3 spells CASSFDRISYNEQFF. The CDR3 DNA is TGTGCCAGCAGCTTTGACAGGATATCCTACAATGAGCAGTTCTTC.

J is TRBJ2-4 and V is TRBV5-1; 7 bases agree with TRBD2. V was pared by 7 bases and J by 2 bases, with 9 bases of the junction left unmatched. Germline CDR1 SGHRS, CDR2 YFSETQ. The CDR3 consists of 15 residues. For the CDR3, the DNA is TGCGCCAGCGGTCCTAGCGGCCCAACCAAAAACATTCAGTACTTC. This translates into CASGPSGPTKNIQYF. Together with reference TRBV5-1 and TRBJ2-4, the CDR3 gives the full variable domain: KAGVTQTPRYLIKTRGQQVTLSCSPISGHRSVSWYQQTPGQGLQFLFEYFSETQRNKGNFPGRFSGRQFSNSRSEMNVSTLELGDSALYLCASGPSGPTKNIQYFGAGTRLSVL.

J is TRBJ2-5 and V is TRBV7-7, with TRBD1 identical over 8 bases. The CDR3 loop spans 15 amino acids. J was trimmed by 5 bases and V by 5 bases; bases with no gene match: 10. CDR1 SSHAT and CDR2 FNYEAQ come from the germline V gene (reference sequence). The CDR3 is CASSPLAGGGETQYF. CDR3 bases: TGTGCCAGCAGCCCACTAGCAGGGGGCGGGGAGACCCAGTACTTC.

The CDR3 DNA sequence: TGTGCCAGCAGCCTGACAGGGTCCGTCTCCTACGAGCAGTACTTC. It translates to CASSLTGSVSYEQYF. The chain is built from TRBV27 and TRBJ2-5, with TRBD1 identical over 7 bases. The DNA matches TRBJ2-7 better at its end, which makes the J call doubtful. The germline gives CDR1 MNHEY, CDR2 SMNVEV (reference sequence). The CDR3 covers 15 residues.

The V call is TRBV5-4, the J call TRBJ2-7; the match to TRBD2 covers 7 bases. The J segment lost 2 bases and the V segment lost 3 bases, leaving 5 bases of the junction unmatched. This CDR3 contains 14 residues. The germline V gene has CDR1 SGHNT and CDR2 YYREEE (reference sequence). The CDR3 region is CASSYNSGAYEQYF. The CDR3 DNA is TGTGCCAGCAGCTACAACAGCGGGGCCTACGAGCAGTACTTC.